This entry lists 4 T cell receptor beta chains sequenced from one sample in a study of OX40 agonist ivuxolimab in advanced cancers. Profiling relied on immunoSEQ multiplex PCR, and the TCRdb table lists in-frame clones only, not all of them. The table has over 45,000 clones, 80% seen once. The material was CD4+ or CD8+ T cells sorted from blood, obtained in a trial of the OX40 agonist ivuxolimab. These receptors were obtained from an adult with an advanced solid tumor such as melanoma, head and neck, liver or kidney cancer.

This rearrangement joins TRBV10-2 to TRBJ2-2; 7 bases line up with TRBD2. The V segment lost 5 bases and the J segment 7 bases; nucleotides outside the gene matches: 10. The CDR3 has 15 amino acids. Germline V lookup: CDR1 WSHSY, CDR2 SAAADI. The CDR3 sequence is CASSISGLDRGELFF. CDR3 bases: TGCGCCAGCAGTATTAGCGGGTTAGACCGCGGGGAGCTGTTTTTT.

The CDR3 coding sequence is TGTGCCAGTCATCCTCCGAGGGGACAGGGGGTGGGCGAGCAGTACTTC. Its translation: CASHPPRGQGVGEQYF. The chain is built from TRBV2 and TRBJ2-7; 11 bases align to TRBD1. This CDR3 is built from 16 residues. J lost 6 bases, V lost 9 bases, and 16 bases had no gene match. The germline V gene encodes CDR1 SNHLY and CDR2 FYNNEI.

The V call is TRBV30, the J call TRBJ2-1; weak D call: TRBD2 (7 bases). The V gene's germline CDR1 is GTSNPN and CDR2 SVGIG (reference sequence). CDR3 size: 20 residues. V was pared by 0 bases and J by 1 base, with 25 bases between. In DNA, the CDR3 is TGTGCCTGGAGTGTACAGGGATCACGATTACGGGGAGGGTCCTACAATGAGCAGTTCTTC. It translates to CAWSVQGSRLRGGSYNEQFF.

The CDR3 DNA is TGTGCCAGCTCGGGTGGGGATCCCTTTAACTATGGCTACACCTTC. Translated: CASSGGDPFNYGYTF. The chain has TRBV9 and TRBJ1-2, with D hard to call. Germline CDR1 and CDR2: SGDLS and YYNGEE. The length of the CDR3 is 15 residues. V shed 7 bases and J shed 1 base, with 17 bases lying between them.